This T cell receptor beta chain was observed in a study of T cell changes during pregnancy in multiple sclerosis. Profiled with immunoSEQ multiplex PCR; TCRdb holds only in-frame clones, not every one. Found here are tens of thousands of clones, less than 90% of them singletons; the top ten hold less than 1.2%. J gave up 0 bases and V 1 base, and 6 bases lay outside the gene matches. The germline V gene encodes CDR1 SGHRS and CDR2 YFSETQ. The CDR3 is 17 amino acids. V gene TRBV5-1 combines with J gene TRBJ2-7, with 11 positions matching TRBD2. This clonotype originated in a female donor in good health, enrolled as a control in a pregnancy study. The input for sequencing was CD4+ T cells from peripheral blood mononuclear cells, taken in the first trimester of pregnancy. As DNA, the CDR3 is TGCGCCAGCAGCTTGCTTGGGACTAGCGGTTCCTCCTACGAGCAGTACTTC. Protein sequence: CASSLLGTSGSSYEQYF. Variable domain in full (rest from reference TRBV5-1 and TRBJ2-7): KAGVTQTPRYLIKTRGQQVTLSCSPISGHRSVSWYQQTPGQGLQFLFEYFSETQRNKGNFPGRFSGRQFSNSRSEMNVSTLELGDSALYLCASSLLGTSGSSYEQYFGPGTRLTVT.